A selection of T cell receptor beta chains follows, all from one sample in a study of regulatory T cells in long-lasting Graves disease. TCRdb recomputed calls from the multiplex PCR reads with MiXCR, one row per CDR3 protein. The table shows about 560,000 distinct CDR3 sequences, with roughly 16% occurring only once. The same specimen was also included in a second study, on T cells in Graves' hyperthyroidism and ophthalmopathy.

Source: peripheral blood mononuclear cells (PBMCs), taken at new diagnosis, from a patient treated with antithyroid drugs. Receptor source: a man aged 18 to 29 with Graves disease. Each CDR3 is given with its conserved first and last residue. The D gene is left open where the match is weak. Clone size appears in some rows only: once, few, many, or a class for an expanded clone.

. TRBJ2-1 TRBV5-1 15 many CASSLGGVSYNEQFF TGCGCCAGCAGCTTGGGAGGGGTGTCCTACAATGAGCAGTTCTTC
TRBD2 TRBJ2-1 TRBV3-1 20 many CASSHPGDLAGVGRGNEQFF TGTGCCAGCAGCCATCCTGGGGACTTAGCGGGAGTGGGCAGGGGGAATGAGCAGTTCTTC
TRBD2 TRBJ2-2 TRBV6-5 16 . CASSYSGGTHTGELFF TGTGCCAGCAGTTATTCGGGGGGAACGCACACCGGGGAGCTGTTTTTT
. TRBJ2-3 TRBV5-6 15 . CASSLEGEYTDTQYF TGTGCCAGCAGCTTGGAAGGTGAATACACAGATACGCAGTATTTT
. TRBJ1-2 TRBV15 13 many CATSPRVDYGYTF TGTGCCACCAGCCCGCGGGTAGACTATGGCTACACCTTC
TRBD2 TRBJ2-7 TRBV5-1 17 . CASSPNPRLAGSYEQYF TGCGCCAGCAGCCCCAACCCCAGACTAGCGGGGTCCTACGAGCAGTACTTC
. TRBJ1-2 TRBV7-2 13 many CASSNRDLYGYTF TGTGCCAGCAGCAACAGGGATCTCTATGGCTACACCTTC
. TRBJ1-1 TRBV30 14 many CAWTPGAGNTEAFF TGTGCCTGGACCCCAGGGGCCGGGAACACTGAAGCTTTCTTT
. TRBJ2-5 TRBV25-1 16 . CASSEFGVRQQETQYF TGTGCCAGCAGTGAATTTGGGGTGAGACAGCAAGAGACCCAGTACTTC
. TRBJ2-1 TRBV7-9 11 many CASSLATEQFF TGTGCCAGCAGCTTAGCAACGGAGCAGTTCTTC
TRBD1 TRBJ2-3 TRBV7-3 15 many CASSLTGQGSDTQYF TGTGCCAGCAGCTTAACGGGACAGGGGTCAGATACGCAGTATTTT
. TRBJ1-5 TRBV18 13 . CASSPEVRQPQHF TGTGCCAGCTCACCAGAGGTGCGGCAGCCCCAGCATTTT
TRBD2 TRBJ2-3 TRBV7-8 16 many CASSSRLAGGPDTQYF TGTGCCAGCAGCTCCAGACTAGCGGGAGGGCCAGATACGCAGTATTTT
TRBD2 TRBJ2-1 TRBV28 13 few CASSPGLAEEQFF TGTGCCAGCAGTCCGGGACTAGCGGAAGAGCAGTTCTTC
. TRBJ1-5 TRBV2 13 . CASRSTGEWPQHF TGTGCCAGCAGGTCGACAGGCGAATGGCCCCAGCATTTT
. TRBJ1-2 TRBV3-1 16 many CASSQAGGYEDYGYTF TGTGCCAGCAGCCAGGCCGGCGGGTACGAGGACTATGGCTACACCTTC
. TRBJ1-1 TRBV2 15 many CASSEEQGFGTEAFF TGTGCCAGCAGCGAAGAACAGGGATTCGGCACTGAAGCTTTCTTT
. TRBJ2-7 TRBV4-2 15 . CASSQEIGALGEQYF TGTGCCAGCAGCCAAGAAATCGGGGCCCTGGGGGAGCAGTACTTC
TRBD2 TRBJ2-1 TRBV10-3 14 . CALGLAGVRNEQFF TGTGCCCTCGGACTAGCGGGAGTGAGGAATGAGCAGTTCTTC
TRBD2 TRBJ2-5 TRBV20-1 18 many CSAHGLAGGVGVQETQYF TGCAGTGCTCACGGACTAGCGGGAGGCGTGGGGGTCCAAGAGACCCAGTACTTC
. TRBJ2-7 TRBV5-1 14 . CASSPLAGSYEQYF TGCGCCAGCAGCCCTCTGGCAGGTTCCTACGAGCAGTACTTC
TRBD1 TRBJ2-2 TRBV15 16 . CATSRGPWTGTGELFF TGTGCCACCAGCAGAGGTCCCTGGACAGGGACCGGGGAGCTGTTTTTT
. TRBJ1-5 TRBV5-1 14 many CASSYRGGNQPQHF TGTGCCAGCAGTTACCGAGGCGGCAATCAGCCCCAGCATTTT
TRBD2 TRBJ2-2 TRBV3-1 15 many CASSQGLAVEGELFF TGTGCCAGCAGCCAAGGTCTAGCGGTGGAGGGGGAGCTGTTTTTT
. TRBJ2-1 TRBV20-1 15 . CSARFYPGPGNEQFF TGCAGTGCTAGATTTTACCCAGGGCCAGGCAATGAGCAGTTCTTC
. TRBJ2-3 TRBV2 13 many CAGQGFSTDTQYF TGTGCCGGGCAGGGGTTTAGCACAGATACGCAGTATTTT
TRBD1 TRBJ2-1 TRBV7-6 20 . CASSFPRDRVGAGDWNEQFF TGTGCCAGCAGCTTCCCACGGGACAGGGTCGGGGCGGGAGATTGGAATGAGCAGTTCTTC
TRBD2 TRBJ2-7 TRBV2 15 . CASRRLAGAPYEQYF TGTGCCAGCCGAAGACTAGCGGGTGCCCCCTACGAGCAGTACTTC
TRBD1 TRBJ1-2 TRBV28 13 few CASSLGQGYSYTF TGTGCCAGCAGTTTGGGACAGGGGTATAGCTACACCTTC
. TRBJ2-3 TRBV11-3 12 few CANGSRWDTQYF TGTGCCAACGGTTCACGTTGGGATACGCAGTATTTT
. TRBJ2-3 TRBV20-1 14 many CSAPTGPDTDTQYF TGCAGTGCGCCGACCGGACCCGATACAGATACGCAGTATTTT
. TRBJ2-5 TRBV5-4 14 few CASRDRAGGETQYF TGTGCCAGCAGAGACCGGGCCGGGGGAGAGACCCAGTACTTC
. TRBJ1-5 TRBV30 15 few CAWSVPDRFDQPQHF TGTGCCTGGAGTGTCCCTGACAGGTTTGATCAGCCCCAGCATTTT
. TRBJ2-1 TRBV19 15 many CASSIGAGEVNEQFF TGTGCCAGTAGTATTGGGGCGGGTGAGGTCAATGAGCAGTTCTTC
. TRBJ2-2 TRBV27 16 . CARSSRGFSPPGELFF TGTGCCAGAAGTTCCCGGGGATTTAGTCCCCCCGGGGAGCTGTTTTTT
. TRBJ1-2 TRBV19 15 . CASSIVSGDFYGYTF TGTGCCAGTAGTATAGTATCAGGGGACTTCTATGGCTACACCTTC
. TRBJ2-1 TRBV7-3 13 many CASSTGTYNEQFF TGTGCTAGCTCCACAGGGACCTACAATGAGCAGTTCTTC
TRBD1 TRBJ1-1 TRBV19 16 . CASSADRVSMNTEAFF TGTGCCAGTAGTGCAGACAGGGTCTCAATGAACACTGAAGCTTTCTTC
. TRBJ2-7 TRBV28 15 many CASSEIGQNPYEQYF TGTGCCAGCAGTGAGATCGGACAGAACCCCTACGAGCAGTACTTC